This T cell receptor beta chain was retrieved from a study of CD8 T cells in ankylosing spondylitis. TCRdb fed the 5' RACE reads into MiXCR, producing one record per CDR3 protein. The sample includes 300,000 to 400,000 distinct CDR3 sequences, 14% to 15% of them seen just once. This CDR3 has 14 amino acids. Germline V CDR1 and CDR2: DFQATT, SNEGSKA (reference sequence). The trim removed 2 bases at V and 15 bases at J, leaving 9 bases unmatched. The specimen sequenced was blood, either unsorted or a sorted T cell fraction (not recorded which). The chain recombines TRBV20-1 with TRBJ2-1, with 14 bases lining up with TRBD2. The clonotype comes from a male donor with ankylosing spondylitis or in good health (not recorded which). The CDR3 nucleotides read TGCAGTGCTAGATCAGGGACTAGCGGGAGCGGCCGGTTCTTC. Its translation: CSARSGTSGSGRFF.